A single sample is the source of the 20 T cell receptor beta chains below, sequenced in a study of blood T cells in healthy people across ages. Then a second PCR, running roughly 7 to 11 cycles, was carried out with a sample-barcoded 5' primer and a J-beta primer mix. MiXCR was run by TCRdb on the 5' RACE reads, yielding one entry per CDR3 protein. The data hold 600,000 to 650,000 distinct CDR3 sequences, with 58% observed a single time. Sequencing used blood. The source is a man in his 60s in good health.

The rearrangement links TRBV7-9 to TRBJ1-4; D might be TRBD1 (6 bases). The CDR3 is 15 residues long. Trimming took off 5 bases at V and 1 base at J, with 11 bases between the two ends. The germline gives CDR1 SEHNR, CDR2 FQNEAQ (reference sequence). CDR3 DNA: TGTGCCAGCAGCGGTACAGGGAAAACTAATGAAAAACTGTTTTTT. This sequence encodes CASSGTGKTNEKLFF. The whole variable domain, remainder taken from reference TRBV7-9 and TRBJ1-4, is DTGVSQNPRHKITKRGQNVTFRCDPISEHNRLYWYRQTLGQGPEFLTYFQNEAQLEKSRLLSDRFSAERPKGSFSTLEIQRTEQGDSAMYLCASSGTGKTNEKLFFGSGTQLSVL.

V gene TRBV6-1 combines with J gene TRBJ2-5, with 7 nucleotides matching TRBD2. With V trimmed by 11 bases and J by 2 bases, 8 bases remained unmatched. The CDR3 is made up of 13 amino acids. Germline CDR1 is MNHNS and CDR2 is SASEGT. The CDR3 DNA follows: TGTGCCCACGGACTAGTAAGGCAAGAGACCCAGTACTTC. Translated, it gives CAHGLVRQETQYF.

This clonotype was counted a few times. This chain connects TRBV5-1 to TRBJ2-7, with TRBD2 as a possible D gene (6 bases). Trimming took off 4 bases at V and 0 bases at J, with 11 bases between the two ends. Germline CDR1 and CDR2: SGHRS and YFSETQ. The CDR3 sequence is 14 residues long. The CDR3: CASSPREVSYEQYF. CDR3 DNA: TGCGCCAGCAGCCCTAGGGAGGTCTCCTACGAGCAGTACTTC.

V and J are TRBV24-1 and TRBJ2-5; 7 nucleotides agree with TRBD1. The CDR3 covers 16 residues. Trimming took 3 bases from V and 2 from J; bases not matched to a gene: 8. CDR1 KGHDR and CDR2 SFDVKD come from the germline V gene. The CDR3 DNA sequence: TGTGCCACCAGTGATGCCTCTGGACAGGCTCAAGAGACCCAGTACTTC. Protein: CATSDASGQAQETQYF.

This CDR3 is CASSLLKGEETQYF. CDR3 nucleotide sequence: TGTGCCAGCAGCTTACTCAAGGGGGAAGAGACCCAGTACTTC. This chain uses TRBV7-2 with TRBJ2-5, with a possible D match to TRBD1 (6 bases). Deletions cut 2 bases from V and 3 bases from J, with 10 bases between. Germline V gene sequence: CDR1 SGHTA, CDR2 FQGNSA. CDR3 length: 14 amino acids.

This clonotype was detected a few times. J is TRBJ1-6 and V is TRBV7-6; TRBD1 aligns across 7 bases. In germline, CDR1 is SGHVS, CDR2 FNYEAQ. The junction had 5 bases not matched to a gene; V was cut back by 5 bases and J by 4 bases. CDR3 length: 15 amino acids. CDR3 sequence: CASSRGTAYNSPLHF. For the CDR3, the DNA is TGTGCCAGCAGCCGGGGGACAGCTTATAATTCACCCCTCCACTTT.

Comments on this clonotype: The germline gene is not matched at one end of the junction; a read error may be the cause. The CDR3 protein is CASSVWQEETQYF. In DNA, the CDR3 is TGTGCCAGCAGTGTATGGCAAGAAGAGACCCAGTACTTC. This chain links TRBV28 with TRBJ2-5; unclear D gene. This CDR3 region has 13 residues. Per the germline V gene, CDR1 is MDHEN and CDR2 is SYDVKM.

V and J are TRBV14 and TRBJ2-7; TRBD2 might be the D (6 bases). Germline V gives CDR1 SGHDN, CDR2 FVKESK. The V and J ends lost 0 bases and 9 bases respectively, with 6 bases between them. The CDR3 spans 11 residues. The CDR3 DNA reads as TGTGCCAGCAGCCAAGAGGAGGGGCAGTACTTC. This translates into CASSQEEGQYF. Filled out from reference TRBV14 and TRBJ2-7, the complete variable domain reads EAGVTQFPSHSVIEKGQTVTLRCDPISGHDNLYWYRRVMGKEIKFLLHFVKESKQDESGMPNNRFLAERTGGTYSTLKVQPAELEDSGVYFCASSQEEGQYFGPGTRLTVT.

The chain uses TRBV7-8 and TRBJ2-1, with 9 bases identical to TRBD1. The CDR3 is 13 residues long. Germline V CDR1 and CDR2: SGHVS, FQNEAQ. After removal of 4 bases from V and 8 bases from J, the junction contained 3 bases not matched to a gene. This chain's CDR3 is CASSWGQGYEQFF. The CDR3 bases are TGTGCCAGCAGCTGGGGACAGGGCTATGAGCAGTTCTTC.

Only a few counts were recorded for this clonotype. The chain joins TRBV29-1 to TRBJ2-5; 7 bases align to TRBD1. Trimming at V came to 6 bases and at J to 2 bases, leaving 6 bases not matched to a gene. This CDR3 is built from 13 residues. Germline CDR1 reads SQVTM; CDR2 reads ANQGSEA. In DNA form, the CDR3 reads TGCAGCGTCCGCCGGGACAGTCAAGAGACCCAGTACTTC. Amino acids: CSVRRDSQETQYF. Based on the CDR3 plus reference TRBV29-1 and TRBJ2-5, the full variable domain is SAVISQKPSRDICQRGTSLTIQCQVDSQVTMMFWYRQQPGQSLTLIATANQGSEATYESGFVIDKFPISRPNLTFSTLTVSNMSPEDSSIYLCSVRRDSQETQYFGPGTRLLVL.

The CDR3 sequence: CASSRQAKAYNEQFF. The CDR3 DNA reads as TGTGCCAGTAGCCGCCAGGCCAAGGCCTACAATGAGCAGTTCTTC. The V and J genes are TRBV19 and TRBJ2-1; D ambiguous. Germline V lookup: CDR1 LNHDA, CDR2 SQIVND (reference sequence). V dropped 6 bases and J dropped 2 bases, with 14 bases sitting between them. CDR3 length equals 15 residues.

This clonotype was counted only a few times. CDR3 region: CASSAGTPLGEQYF. Here the CDR3 DNA reads TGTGCCAGCAGTGCCGGGACACCTCTGGGCGAGCAGTACTTC. This chain joins TRBV28 and TRBJ2-4; a weak D match, TRBD1 (6 bases). The J call may be wrong; the DNA end is better matched by TRBJ2-7. The CDR3 consists of 14 residues. Germline assignment: CDR1 MDHEN and CDR2 SYDVKM.

CDR3 amino acids: CASTPQSAPNQPQHF. The DNA for the CDR3 is TGTGCCAGCACCCCTCAGAGTGCCCCCAATCAGCCCCAGCATTTT. The rearrangement links TRBV12-3 or TRBV12-4 to TRBJ1-5, with D uncertain. V was shortened by 7 bases and J by 3 bases, with 16 bases between the two germline ends. This CDR3 is 15 amino acids long.

This clonotype was observed a handful of times. The V and J genes are TRBV20-1 and TRBJ2-5, with D unresolved. The J call may be mistaken, given a closer DNA end match to TRBJ2-7. Germline assignment: CDR1 DFQATT and CDR2 SNEGSKA (reference sequence). CDR3 length: 14 amino acids. The CDR3 region has the DNA TGCAGTGCTAGGGCCCGGAGCCCATCCTACGAGCAGTACTTC. It translates to CSARARSPSYEQYF.

The chain uses TRBV5-1 and TRBJ2-3; D is undetermined. V was clipped by 4 bases and J by 2 bases, with 14 bases between them. The CDR3 sequence is 15 residues long. CDR1 is SGHRS and CDR2 is YFSETQ in the germline V gene. As DNA, the CDR3 is TGCGCCAGCAGCCTGGAAGCCAAGGTCACAGATACGCAGTATTTT. Translated, it gives CASSLEAKVTDTQYF.

The chain is built from TRBV12-3 or TRBV12-4 and TRBJ2-5; a possible D gene is TRBD2 (5 bases). The V end was cut by 3 bases, the J end by 5 bases, with 13 bases between. The CDR3 loop spans 14 amino acids. CDR3 sequence: CASSLRGITETQYF. The CDR3 DNA reads TGTGCCAGCAGTTTGCGAGGGATCACGGAGACCCAGTACTTC.

The chain links TRBV29-1 to TRBJ2-5; D is uncertain. The V end lost 5 bases, the J end lost 1 base, and 8 bases lay between the germline ends. CDR3 length: 12 amino acids. Germline V gene lookup returns CDR1 SQVTM and CDR2 ANQGSEA. Written as DNA, the CDR3 is TGCAGCGTTTTTTTCGTCCAAGAGACCCAGTACTTC. This gives the protein CSVFFVQETQYF.

This rearrangement joins TRBV7-9 to TRBJ2-5; D uncertain. The CDR3 contains 15 residues. Germline V gives CDR1 SEHNR, CDR2 FQNEAQ (reference sequence). Between the trimmed V and J ends, which lost 5 bases and 4 bases, there was a span of 17 bases. CDR3 residues: CASSPGRGFGETQYF. The DNA of the CDR3 is TGTGCCAGCAGCCCAGGACGAGGATTCGGAGAGACCCAGTACTTC.

The rearrangement links TRBV24-1 to TRBJ1-4, with 10 bases matching TRBD1. Germline V lookup: CDR1 KGHDR, CDR2 SFDVKD. This CDR3 has 13 residues. The V and J ends lost 4 bases and 12 bases, in that order; junction bases with no gene match: 4. The DNA of the CDR3 is TGTGCCACCAGTGACCGACAGGGGGCAGAACTGTTTTTT. Its translation: CATSDRQGAELFF.

Turning to this clonotype: Possible read error: a much larger clone is one base away. The chain has TRBV7-2 and TRBJ2-1; 8 nucleotides agree with TRBD2. The CDR3 has 17 amino acids. Germline V CDR1 and CDR2: SGHTA, FQGNSA. CDR3 region: CASSPRARGDSYKEQFF. The DNA for the CDR3 is TGTGCCAGCAGCCCCAGGGCGCGGGGGGACTCCTACAAGGAGCAGTTCTTC. The full variable domain, with the rest looked up from reference TRBV7-2 and TRBJ2-1, is GAGVSQSPSNKVTEKGKDVELRCDPISGHTALYWYRQSLGQGLEFLIYFQGNSAPDKSGLPSDRFSAERTGGSVSTLTIQRTQQEDSAVYLCASSPRARGDSYKEQFFGPGTRLTVL.